A selection of T cell receptor beta chains follows, all from one sample in a study of a mutant IDH1 vaccine in newly diagnosed glioma. The antigens of these receptors remain unknown. Using immunoSEQ multiplex PCR, the repertoire was profiled, and TCRdb retains in-frame clones only, with some absent. This table has 45,000 to 65,000 clones, 91% appearing once. The specimen was PBMCs, collected from a glioma patient whose treatment included an IDH1 peptide vaccine. The source is a man aged 50-59 years with glioma. CDR3s include the opening cysteine and the closing phenylalanine or tryptophan. The order of the fields is J gene, V gene, D gene, clone size, CDR3 DNA, CDR3 protein. A D gene is named only where the DNA matches it firmly. The size entry is marked missing in some rows and otherwise reads once, few, many or a size class.

j_call: TRBJ2-3; v_call: TRBV4-3; d_call: TRBD2; clone_size: NA; cdr3_nt: TGCGCCAGCAGCCTTCTTTGGCGGGGGGCCCTACCTACTAGCACAGATACGCAGTATTTT; cdr3_aa: CASSLLWRGALPTSTDTQYF
j_call: TRBJ2-1; v_call: TRBV7-3; d_call: NA; clone_size: NA; cdr3_nt: TGTGCCAGCAGCTTAACGTCGGGACGGTTAAACAATGAGCAGTTCTTC; cdr3_aa: CASSLTSGRLNNEQFF
j_call: TRBJ2-7; v_call: TRBV29-1; d_call: NA; clone_size: NA; cdr3_nt: TGCAGCGTTGAAGATCCCAAAGCGGCCTCCTACGAGCAGTACTTC; cdr3_aa: CSVEDPKAASYEQYF
j_call: TRBJ2-3; v_call: TRBV28; d_call: TRBD2; clone_size: NA; cdr3_nt: TGTGCCAGCATCCCTCAAAAGACTAGCGGGAGGACCGATACGCAGTATTTT; cdr3_aa: CASIPQKTSGRTDTQYF
j_call: TRBJ1-2; v_call: TRBV7-2; d_call: TRBD1; clone_size: few; cdr3_nt: TGTGCCAGCAGCCGGACAGGGGGCGCGGATGGCTACACCTTC; cdr3_aa: CASSRTGGADGYTF
j_call: TRBJ1-2; v_call: TRBV27; d_call: TRBD1; clone_size: NA; cdr3_nt: TGTGCCAGCAGTTTACGGGGACAGCAATATGGCTACACCTTC; cdr3_aa: CASSLRGQQYGYTF
j_call: TRBJ2-2; v_call: TRBV19; d_call: NA; clone_size: NA; cdr3_nt: TGTGCCAGTATGGGGAGGGGGCACACCGGGGAGCTGTTTTTT; cdr3_aa: CASMGRGHTGELFF
j_call: TRBJ1-2; v_call: TRBV19; d_call: NA; clone_size: NA; cdr3_nt: TGTGCCAGTAGTATGGGACCACACGGAGACTATGGCTACACCTTC; cdr3_aa: CASSMGPHGDYGYTF
j_call: TRBJ2-7; v_call: TRBV4-3; d_call: NA; clone_size: NA; cdr3_nt: TGCGCCAGCAGCCAAGATCGCGTTAGTGGCGAGCAGTACTTC; cdr3_aa: CASSQDRVSGEQYF
j_call: TRBJ2-2; v_call: TRBV19; d_call: NA; clone_size: NA; cdr3_nt: TGTGCCAGTAGTATAAGACAGGGAGGGACCGGGGAGCTGTTTTTT; cdr3_aa: CASSIRQGGTGELFF
j_call: TRBJ1-4; v_call: TRBV15; d_call: NA; clone_size: NA; cdr3_nt: TGTGCCACCAGCAGGGCTGCAGGCGCGTCAACTAATGAAAAACTGTTTTTT; cdr3_aa: CATSRAAGASTNEKLFF
j_call: TRBJ2-1; v_call: TRBV29-1; d_call: NA; clone_size: NA; cdr3_nt: TGCAGTGGGGTCGGGGGGCGCGACTCAAGGGAGCAGTTCTTC; cdr3_aa: CSGVGGRDSREQFF
j_call: TRBJ1-4; v_call: TRBV7-8; d_call: TRBD1; clone_size: NA; cdr3_nt: TGTGCCAGCAGCACCTACAGGGGCTCAACTAATGAAAAACTGTTTTTT; cdr3_aa: CASSTYRGSTNEKLFF
j_call: TRBJ2-1; v_call: TRBV15; d_call: TRBD2; clone_size: few; cdr3_nt: TGTGCCACCAGCAGAGCTAGCGGGGGGATTCCCTACAATGAGCAGTTCTTC; cdr3_aa: CATSRASGGIPYNEQFF
j_call: TRBJ1-1; v_call: TRBV5-6; d_call: TRBD1; clone_size: NA; cdr3_nt: TGTGCCAGCAGCTTGTTTGTGGGACAGGGGGCTGAAGCTTTCTTT; cdr3_aa: CASSLFVGQGAEAFF
j_call: TRBJ2-5; v_call: TRBV18; d_call: TRBD1; clone_size: NA; cdr3_nt: TGTGCCAGCTCACCCGGGACAGGGGGAGAGACCCAGTACTTC; cdr3_aa: CASSPGTGGETQYF
j_call: TRBJ2-7; v_call: TRBV10-2; d_call: TRBD2; clone_size: NA; cdr3_nt: TGCGCCAGCAGGAGGACTAGCAGTTCCTACGAGCAGTACTTC; cdr3_aa: CASRRTSSSYEQYF
j_call: TRBJ2-4; v_call: TRBV7-2; d_call: TRBD1; clone_size: once; cdr3_nt: TGTGCCAGCAGCTCAAGGGACAGGGGGCTAACTTTCGCCAAAAACATTCAGTACTTC; cdr3_aa: CASSSRDRGLTFAKNIQYF
j_call: TRBJ2-2; v_call: TRBV29-1; d_call: NA; clone_size: NA; cdr3_nt: TGCAGCGCCTTCCGGACAGAGAACTACACCGGGGAGCTGTTTTTT; cdr3_aa: CSAFRTENYTGELFF
j_call: TRBJ2-7; v_call: TRBV6-1; d_call: NA; clone_size: NA; cdr3_nt: TGTGCCAGCAGTCAACGCGGCCAGAACTACGAGCAGTACTTC; cdr3_aa: CASSQRGQNYEQYF
j_call: TRBJ2-2; v_call: TRBV11-3; d_call: TRBD1; clone_size: NA; cdr3_nt: TGTGCCAGCAGCGCAAGGACAGGCCGAGCCACCGGGGAGCTGTTTTTT; cdr3_aa: CASSARTGRATGELFF
j_call: TRBJ1-1; v_call: TRBV5-5; d_call: NA; clone_size: few; cdr3_nt: TGTGCCAGCAGCTATTCTCCGGGGCGTGAAGCTTTCTTT; cdr3_aa: CASSYSPGREAFF
j_call: TRBJ2-1; v_call: TRBV5-6; d_call: NA; clone_size: NA; cdr3_nt: TGTGCCAGCAGCTTCAATCGTGGGGGGCAGTTCTTC; cdr3_aa: CASSFNRGGQFF
j_call: TRBJ2-7; v_call: TRBV27; d_call: TRBD2; clone_size: NA; cdr3_nt: TGTGCCAGCAGTTTCACTAGCGGGAGATCCTACGAGCAGTACTTC; cdr3_aa: CASSFTSGRSYEQYF
j_call: TRBJ2-7; v_call: TRBV9; d_call: NA; clone_size: NA; cdr3_nt: TGTGCCAGCAGCGTAGACGGCAGCCTGGCACACGAGCAGTACTTC; cdr3_aa: CASSVDGSLAHEQYF
j_call: TRBJ2-1; v_call: TRBV15; d_call: NA; clone_size: NA; cdr3_nt: TGTGCCACCAGACACACCTGGTTGGGGACCCACTCGGATGAGCAGTTCTTC; cdr3_aa: CATRHTWLGTHSDEQFF
j_call: TRBJ2-1; v_call: TRBV2; d_call: NA; clone_size: once; cdr3_nt: TGTGCCAGCACCAGGGGGGGGAGGGCCTACAATGAGCAGTTCTTC; cdr3_aa: CASTRGGRAYNEQFF
j_call: TRBJ1-1; v_call: TRBV6-5; d_call: TRBD1; clone_size: NA; cdr3_nt: TGTGCCAGCAGTTCAGGGACAGGGGATGAAGCTTTCTTT; cdr3_aa: CASSSGTGDEAFF
j_call: TRBJ2-5; v_call: TRBV4-1; d_call: NA; clone_size: few; cdr3_nt: TGCGCCAGCAGCCAAGAACGAGGGGACCGTGGGGAGACCCAGTACTTC; cdr3_aa: CASSQERGDRGETQYF